The 32 T cell receptor beta chains below all came from one sample that was sequenced in a study of blood T cell repertoires in COVID-19 (dated by TCRdb to the early 2020s). The library was produced with the immunoSEQ multiplex PCR assay. Entries here come from immuneACCESS through TCRdb and include only in-frame sequences with V and J called. Some clones fail to appear in such tables; in the studies checked, an unresolved V gene covers under half of the shortfall, and the cause of the remainder is unknown. The sample table holds over 70,000 clones, of which 82% were seen once. 4.1% of the sample is in the top ten clones. The sample comprised peripheral blood. The receptor source for this set is a woman aged 60-70 years with acute or convalescent COVID-19.

The CDR3 nucleotides read TGCGCCAGCAGTTCGTCGGGGGACCCGGGGGTCAATGAGCAGTTCTTC. As protein: CASSSSGDPGVNEQFF. The gene calls are TRBV5-1 and TRBJ2-1; weak D call: TRBD2 (6 bases). Trimming pared 5 bases from V and 6 bases from J, leaving 21 bases between. The CDR3 has 16 residues. Germline lookup yields CDR1 SGHRS and CDR2 YFSETQ.

The chain is built from TRBV19 and TRBJ1-6; possibly TRBD1 for D (6 bases). Germline V lookup: CDR1 LNHDA, CDR2 SQIVND (reference sequence). The CDR3 extends over 14 amino acids. Trimming left V 4 bases short and J 5 bases short, with 9 bases between. The CDR3 loop is CASSTRTDNSPLHF. DNA of the CDR3: TGTGCCAGTAGTACTAGGACAGATAATTCACCCCTCCACTTT.

The chain joins TRBV7-9 to TRBJ1-1; no definite D call. CDR1 and CDR2 from the germline V gene are SEHNR and FQNEAQ (reference sequence). CDR3 length: 14 residues. Trimming took off 1 base at V and 10 bases at J, with 16 bases between the two ends. The CDR3 DNA sequence: TGTGCCAGCAGCTTAGTGCTCTCCGTTACCGGAGCTTTCTTT. This encodes CASSLVLSVTGAFF.

This chain links TRBV24-1 with TRBJ2-1; 8 bases match TRBD2. The V and J ends lost 5 bases and 4 bases, in that order; junction bases with no gene match: 6. The CDR3 is made up of 15 amino acids. Germline CDR1 reads KGHDR; CDR2 reads SFDVKD. In DNA form, the CDR3 reads TGTGCCACCAGTGTTACGGGGGGGGGTTACAATGAGCAGTTCTTC. Its protein is CATSVTGGGYNEQFF.

The rearrangement joins TRBV3-1 (or the pseudogene TRBV3-2) to TRBJ2-1; TRBD2 matches at 13 bases. The V and J ends lost 2 bases and 4 bases, in that order; junction bases with no gene match: 5. In germline, CDR1 is LGHDT, CDR2 YNNKEL (reference sequence). The CDR3 totals 17 residues. This CDR3 reads CASSQTSGRASYNEQFF. Written as DNA, the CDR3 is TGTGCCAGCAGCCAAACTAGCGGGAGGGCCAGTTACAATGAGCAGTTCTTC.

This chain connects TRBV18 to TRBJ1-1, with a tentative D call TRBD1 (5 bases). The CDR3 has 13 amino acids. Germline values: CDR1 KGHSH, CDR2 LQKENI. Trimming cost V 6 bases and J 7 bases, with 15 bases left between them. The CDR3 spells CASSGGLEVEAFF. The CDR3 DNA reads as TGTGCCAGCTCGGGGGGTTTAGAGGTTGAAGCTTTCTTT.

The chain links TRBV7-6 to TRBJ2-7; the match to TRBD2 covers 12 bases. CDR1 is SGHVS and CDR2 is FNYEAQ in the germline V gene. With 2 bases clipped from V and 6 bases from J, the junction kept 5 bases outside the gene matches. This CDR3 is 15 amino acids long. CDR3 amino acids: CASSLRTSGEPEQYF. CDR3 nucleotides: TGTGCCAGCAGCTTACGGACTAGCGGGGAGCCCGAGCAGTACTTC.

The chain recombines TRBV3-1 (or the pseudogene TRBV3-2) with TRBJ2-5; TRBD1 matches 9 bases. The germline CDR1 and CDR2 sequences are LGHDT and YNNKEL (reference sequence). This CDR3 comprises 12 residues. The V segment lost 10 bases and the J segment 3 bases; nucleotides outside the gene matches: 3. The DNA of the CDR3 is TGTGCCATCCGGGACAGGGAAGAGACCCAGTACTTC. This gives the protein CAIRDREETQYF.

The chain combines TRBV19 with TRBJ2-1, with 7 positions matching TRBD2. V gave up 5 bases and J gave up 3 bases; unmatched junction bases: 4. This CDR3 is built from 14 residues. Germline V lookup: CDR1 LNHDA, CDR2 SQIVND (reference sequence). The CDR3 loop reads CASSYRGDYNEQFF. The CDR3 DNA follows: TGTGCCAGTAGTTATCGGGGGGACTACAATGAGCAGTTCTTC.

J is TRBJ2-1 and V is TRBV4-2; the match to TRBD2 covers 14 bases. The J segment lost 8 bases and the V segment lost 0 bases, leaving 3 bases of the junction unmatched. The CDR3 has 16 amino acids. Per germline, CDR1 LGHNA and CDR2 YNFKEQ. CDR3 bases: TGTGCCAGCAGCCAAGATACGGGACTAGCGGGGGATGAGCAGTTCTTC. This encodes CASSQDTGLAGDEQFF.

The CDR3 region is CASRAPGHNTEAFF. The CDR3, as DNA: TGTGCCAGCAGAGCTCCGGGACACAACACTGAAGCTTTCTTT. The chain recombines TRBV6-5 with TRBJ1-1; weak D call: TRBD1 (6 bases). Per germline, CDR1 MNHEY and CDR2 SVGAGI. V was pared by 6 bases and J by 2 bases, with 13 bases between. The length of the CDR3 is 14 residues.

This chain joins TRBV30 and TRBJ1-1; D is possibly TRBD1 (5 bases). Trimming pared 3 bases from V and 1 base from J, leaving 12 bases between. From germline, CDR1 is GTSNPN and CDR2 SVGIG (reference sequence). CDR3 size: 14 residues. For the CDR3, the DNA is TGTGCCTGGAGCCCAGGGCCGGCGAACACTGAAGCTTTCTTT. It yields the protein CAWSPGPANTEAFF.

The V and J genes are TRBV5-1 and TRBJ1-6; D is possibly TRBD1 (6 bases). The V end was cut by 4 bases, the J end by 9 bases, with 23 bases between. Germline lookup yields CDR1 SGHRS and CDR2 YFSETQ. CDR3 size: 17 residues. The CDR3 protein is CASSPGQRIEWGSPLHF. In nucleotides, the CDR3 is TGCGCCAGCAGCCCTGGACAGAGAATAGAGTGGGGTTCACCCCTCCACTTT.

J is TRBJ2-1 and V is TRBV5-1; TRBD1 is a possible D gene (5 bases). The CDR3 length is 15 residues. Germline-derived CDR1 and CDR2 are SGHRS and YFSETQ. The V end was cut by 4 bases, the J end by 4 bases, with 15 bases between. CDR3 sequence reads: CASSPWEGVYNEQFF. The DNA of the CDR3 is TGCGCCAGCAGCCCTTGGGAAGGGGTGTACAATGAGCAGTTCTTC.

This clone has a handful of counts. The rearrangement links TRBV4-2 to TRBJ2-1; perhaps TRBD1 as D (6 bases). Trimming took off 0 bases at V and 9 bases at J, with 12 bases between the two ends. The CDR3 length is 14 residues. Germline V gives CDR1 LGHNA, CDR2 YNFKEQ. The CDR3 reads CASSQDGQGGEQFF. CDR3 in DNA: TGTGCCAGCAGCCAAGACGGTCAAGGGGGTGAGCAGTTCTTC.

The V call is TRBV28, the J call TRBJ1-6; D is ambiguous. CDR3 size: 16 residues. Germline V gives CDR1 MDHEN, CDR2 SYDVKM. Trimming removed 4 bases from V and 1 base from J, with 11 bases in between. CDR3 protein: CASSSRGRSYNSPLHF. In DNA, the CDR3 is TGTGCCAGCAGTTCCCGTGGTCGGTCCTATAATTCACCCCTCCACTTT.

CDR3 DNA sequence: TGTGCCAGCAGCCTTACCGGGACAGTTGGGACCGGGGAGCTGTTTTTT. Translation gives CASSLTGTVGTGELFF. The V gene is TRBV9, the J gene TRBJ2-2, with 7 bases aligning to TRBD1. V shed 4 bases and J 5 bases; nucleotides not matched to a gene: 11. The CDR3 is 16 amino acids. The V gene's germline CDR1 is SGDLS and CDR2 YYNGEE.

The chain couples TRBV6-5 to TRBJ1-1, with D maybe TRBD1 (5 bases). Trimming took 6 bases from V and 1 from J, leaving 12 bases between them. CDR3 length: 14 residues. Germline values: CDR1 MNHEY, CDR2 SVGAGI. Here the CDR3 reads CASSPGPRNTEAFF. The CDR3, as DNA: TGTGCCAGCAGCCCAGGGCCAAGGAACACTGAAGCTTTCTTT.

This clone was picked up a small number of times. This chain uses TRBV7-2 with TRBJ2-7, with a tentative D call TRBD2 (5 bases). V gave up 1 base and J gave up 5 bases, with 12 bases separating them. This CDR3 has 14 amino acids. Germline CDR1 reads SGHTA; CDR2 reads FQGNSA. This chain's CDR3 is CASSLGGSSDEQYF. CDR3 DNA sequence: TGTGCCAGCAGCTTAGGAGGGAGTTCGGACGAGCAGTACTTC.

CDR3 sequence (DNA): TGTGCCAGTAGTGGCACGGGAACTGGAAACACCATATATTTT. Protein sequence: CASSGTGTGNTIYF. The chain joins TRBV19 to TRBJ1-3; D gene unclear. V shed 5 bases and J shed 2 bases, with 10 bases lying between them. The CDR3 spans 14 residues. Germline V gene lookup returns CDR1 LNHDA and CDR2 SQIVND (reference sequence).

V is TRBV11-3 and J is TRBJ2-7, with D perhaps matching TRBD2 (5 bases). Germline CDR1 SGHNT, CDR2 YENEEA. V was clipped by 4 bases and J by 3 bases, with 10 bases between them. This CDR3 comprises 13 residues. This chain's CDR3 is CASSSGLGYEQYF. The CDR3 coding sequence is TGTGCCAGCAGCTCTGGACTTGGCTACGAGCAGTACTTC. The variable domain in full, with the rest retrieved from reference TRBV11-3 and TRBJ2-7, is EAGVVQSPRYKIIEKKQPVAFWCNPISGHNTLYWYLQNLGQGPELLIRYENEEAVDDSQLPKDRFSAERLKGVDSTLKIQPAELGDSAVYLCASSSGLGYEQYFGPGTRLTVT.

This rearrangement joins TRBV9 to TRBJ2-1; D is undetermined. Germline V lookup: CDR1 SGDLS, CDR2 YYNGEE. This CDR3 region has 15 residues. Between the trimmed V and J ends, which lost 3 bases and 3 bases, there was a span of 13 bases. The CDR3 protein is CASSAFGQDYNEQFF. The CDR3 nucleotides are TGTGCCAGCAGCGCATTTGGGCAGGACTACAATGAGCAGTTCTTC.

The chain links TRBV2 to TRBJ1-3, with 9 nucleotides matching TRBD1. Germline V gene lookup returns CDR1 SNHLY and CDR2 FYNNEI. The CDR3 sequence is 14 residues long. Germline trimming cut 6 bases from V and 3 bases from J; bases unmatched to any gene: 3. CDR3 in amino acids: CASRDRGGGNTIYF. The CDR3 DNA follows: TGTGCCAGCAGGGACAGGGGAGGTGGAAACACCATATATTTT.

The chain uses TRBV5-6 and TRBJ1-6; D may be TRBD1 (5 bases). CDR3 size: 15 residues. Germline V gene sequence: CDR1 SGHDT, CDR2 YYEEEE. V lost 2 bases, J lost 0 bases, and 6 bases lay in between. CDR3 sequence: CASSLGASYNSPLHF. The CDR3 bases are TGTGCCAGCAGCTTAGGGGCCTCCTATAATTCACCCCTCCACTTT.

As to this clone: Other DNA sequences of this sample code for an identical CDR3. The rearrangement uses TRBV19 and TRBJ1-1, with 7 bases fitting TRBD1. The CDR3 is 14 residues long. The J segment lost 2 bases and the V segment lost 3 bases, leaving 3 bases of the junction unmatched. Germline CDR1 and CDR2: LNHDA and SQIVND (reference sequence). The DNA for the CDR3 is TGTGCCAGTAGTATCGGGACAGTTAACACTGAAGCTTTCTTT. Translating gives CASSIGTVNTEAFF.

The chain combines TRBV19 with TRBJ2-7, with D unresolved. Trimming removed 1 base at V and 6 bases at J, with 10 bases between. The CDR3 consists of 13 residues. Germline V lookup: CDR1 LNHDA, CDR2 SQIVND (reference sequence). The chain's CDR3 is CASSIGRVGEQYF. The CDR3, as DNA: TGTGCCAGTAGTATAGGCCGGGTCGGCGAGCAGTACTTC. Full variable domain (outside the CDR3, taken from reference TRBV19 and TRBJ2-7): DGGITQSPKYLFRKEGQNVTLSCEQNLNHDAMYWYRQDPGQGLRLIYYSQIVNDFQKGDIAEGYSVSREKKESFPLTVTSAQKNPTAFYLCASSIGRVGEQYFGPGTRLTVT.

The rearrangement links TRBV4-2 to TRBJ2-4; 12 bases fit TRBD2. With V trimmed by 4 bases and J by 0 bases, 10 bases remained unmatched. The CDR3 consists of 19 residues. From germline, CDR1 is LGHNA and CDR2 YNFKEQ. CDR3: CASSRGLAGSHIAKNIQYF. The CDR3 bases are TGTGCCAGCAGCCGCGGACTAGCGGGAAGCCATATAGCCAAAAACATTCAGTACTTC.

The chain has TRBV6-5 and TRBJ1-1; 11 bases line up with TRBD1. The V and J ends lost 7 bases and 5 bases, in that order; junction bases with no gene match: 9. The germline V gene has CDR1 MNHEY and CDR2 SVGAGI. The CDR3 contains 15 residues. This CDR3 is CASIAAGTGGTEAFF. The CDR3 DNA sequence: TGTGCCAGCATTGCGGCCGGGACAGGGGGGACTGAAGCTTTCTTT.

This chain links TRBV19 with TRBJ1-2; 7 nucleotides agree with TRBD1. The CDR3 length is 13 residues. Germline trimming cut 7 bases from V and 6 bases from J; bases unmatched to any gene: 8. Germline-derived CDR1 and CDR2 are LNHDA and SQIVND (reference sequence). CDR3 loop: CASTDRFSHGYTF. The DNA for the CDR3 is TGTGCCAGTACGGACAGGTTCTCTCATGGCTACACCTTC. Complete variable domain (other parts from reference TRBV19 and TRBJ1-2): DGGITQSPKYLFRKEGQNVTLSCEQNLNHDAMYWYRQDPGQGLRLIYYSQIVNDFQKGDIAEGYSVSREKKESFPLTVTSAQKNPTAFYLCASTDRFSHGYTFGSGTRLTVV.

The chain uses TRBV28 and TRBJ2-3; D remains unclear. The germline V gene has CDR1 MDHEN and CDR2 SYDVKM. The CDR3 has 17 residues. Trimming pared 1 base from V and 1 base from J, leaving 15 bases between. CDR3 DNA: TGTGCCAGCAGTTTATCCACCCCTCTTAGTCGCACAGATACGCAGTATTTT. The encoded protein is CASSLSTPLSRTDTQYF.

The rearrangement joins TRBV25-1 to TRBJ1-2; D is perhaps TRBD1 (5 bases). The CDR3 consists of 15 residues. Between the trimmed V and J ends, which lost 3 bases and 4 bases, there was a span of 15 bases. Germline values: CDR1 MGHDK, CDR2 SYGVNS. DNA of the CDR3: TGTGCCAGCAGTGATGAAGGGGCTCGCGGCTATGGCTACACCTTC. Translated: CASSDEGARGYGYTF.

With regard to this clone: At the DNA level, this CDR3 is encoded by other sequences in the same sample as well. The chain carries TRBV28 and TRBJ1-2, with a tentative D call TRBD1 (5 bases). The CDR3 extends over 14 amino acids. CDR1 and CDR2 from the germline V gene are MDHEN and SYDVKM. V gave up 5 bases and J gave up 2 bases, with 12 bases separating them. DNA of the CDR3: TGTGCCAGCAGTCTGACCGGGGGGAACTATGGCTACACCTTC. It specifies CASSLTGGNYGYTF.